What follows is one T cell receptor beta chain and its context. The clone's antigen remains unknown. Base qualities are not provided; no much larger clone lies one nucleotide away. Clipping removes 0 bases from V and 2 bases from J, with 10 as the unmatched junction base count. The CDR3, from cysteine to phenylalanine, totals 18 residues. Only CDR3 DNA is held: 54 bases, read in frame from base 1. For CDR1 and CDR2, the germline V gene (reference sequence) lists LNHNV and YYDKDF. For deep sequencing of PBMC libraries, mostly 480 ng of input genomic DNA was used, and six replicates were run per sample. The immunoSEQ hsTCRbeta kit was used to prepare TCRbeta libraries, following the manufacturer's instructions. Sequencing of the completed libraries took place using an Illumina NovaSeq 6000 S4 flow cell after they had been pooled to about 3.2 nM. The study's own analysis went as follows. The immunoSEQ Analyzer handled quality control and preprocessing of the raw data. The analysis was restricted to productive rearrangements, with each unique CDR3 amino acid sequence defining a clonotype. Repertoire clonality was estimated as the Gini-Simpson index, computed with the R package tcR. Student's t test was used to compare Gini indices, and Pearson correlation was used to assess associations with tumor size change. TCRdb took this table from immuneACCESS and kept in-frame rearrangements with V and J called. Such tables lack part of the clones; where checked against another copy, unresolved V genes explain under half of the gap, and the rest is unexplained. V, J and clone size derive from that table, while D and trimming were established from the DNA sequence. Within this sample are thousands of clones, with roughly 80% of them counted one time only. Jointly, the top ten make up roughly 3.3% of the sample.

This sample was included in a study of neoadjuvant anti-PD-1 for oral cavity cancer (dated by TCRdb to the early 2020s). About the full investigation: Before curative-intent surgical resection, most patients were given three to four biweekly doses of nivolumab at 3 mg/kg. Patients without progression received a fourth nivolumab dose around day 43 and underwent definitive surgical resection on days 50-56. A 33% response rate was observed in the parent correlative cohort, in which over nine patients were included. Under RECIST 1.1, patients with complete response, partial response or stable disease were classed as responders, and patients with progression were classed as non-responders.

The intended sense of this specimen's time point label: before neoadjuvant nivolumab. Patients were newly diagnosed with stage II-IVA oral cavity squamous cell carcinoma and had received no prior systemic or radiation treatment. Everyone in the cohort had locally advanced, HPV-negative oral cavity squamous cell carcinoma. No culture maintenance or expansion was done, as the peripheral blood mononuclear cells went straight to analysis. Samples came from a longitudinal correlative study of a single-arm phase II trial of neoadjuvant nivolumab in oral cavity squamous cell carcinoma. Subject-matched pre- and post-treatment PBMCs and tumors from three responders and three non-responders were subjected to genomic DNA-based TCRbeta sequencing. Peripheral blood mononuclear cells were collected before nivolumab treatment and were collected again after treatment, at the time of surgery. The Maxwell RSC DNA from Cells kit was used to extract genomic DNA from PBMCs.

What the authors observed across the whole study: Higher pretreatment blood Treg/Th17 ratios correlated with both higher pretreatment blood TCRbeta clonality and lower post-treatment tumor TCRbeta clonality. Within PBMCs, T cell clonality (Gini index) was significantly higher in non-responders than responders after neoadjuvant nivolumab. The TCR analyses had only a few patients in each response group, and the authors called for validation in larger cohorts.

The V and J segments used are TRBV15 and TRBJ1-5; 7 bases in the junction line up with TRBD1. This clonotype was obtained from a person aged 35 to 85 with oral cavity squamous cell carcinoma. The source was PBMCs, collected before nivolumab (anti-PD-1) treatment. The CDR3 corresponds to CATSRDRAIDRGNQPQHF. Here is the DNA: TGTGCCACCAGCAGAGACCGGGCGATAGACAGGGGCAATCAGCCCCAGCATTTT.